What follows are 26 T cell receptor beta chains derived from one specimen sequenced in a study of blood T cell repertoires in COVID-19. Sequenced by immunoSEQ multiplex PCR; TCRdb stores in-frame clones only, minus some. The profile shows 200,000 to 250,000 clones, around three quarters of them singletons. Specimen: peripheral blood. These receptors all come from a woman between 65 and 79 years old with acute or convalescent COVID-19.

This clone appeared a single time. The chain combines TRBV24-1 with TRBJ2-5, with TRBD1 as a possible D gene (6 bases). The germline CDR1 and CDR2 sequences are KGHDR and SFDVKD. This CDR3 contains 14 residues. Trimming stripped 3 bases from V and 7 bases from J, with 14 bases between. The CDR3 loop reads CATSDGGARSTQYF. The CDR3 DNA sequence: TGTGCCACCAGTGATGGGGGCGCCAGGTCGACCCAGTACTTC.

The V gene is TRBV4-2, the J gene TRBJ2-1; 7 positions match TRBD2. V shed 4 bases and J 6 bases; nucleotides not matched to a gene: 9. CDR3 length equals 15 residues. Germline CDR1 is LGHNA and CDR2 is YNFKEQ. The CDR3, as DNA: TGTGCCAGCAGCCGCCAGAGCGGGGAAAGCAATGAGCAGTTCTTC. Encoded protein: CASSRQSGESNEQFF.

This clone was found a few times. CDR3 sequence: CASSLPPGELFF. The CDR3 region has the DNA TGTGCCAGCAGCCTACCGCCCGGGGAGCTGTTTTTT. The rearrangement joins TRBV5-6 to TRBJ2-2, with D unresolved. Deletions cut 4 bases from V and 6 bases from J, with 7 bases between. The length of the CDR3 is 12 residues. Looked up from germline, CDR1 is SGHDT and CDR2 is YYEEEE.

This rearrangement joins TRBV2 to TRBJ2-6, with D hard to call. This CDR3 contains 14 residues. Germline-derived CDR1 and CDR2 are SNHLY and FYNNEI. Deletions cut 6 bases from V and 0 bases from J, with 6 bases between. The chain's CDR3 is CASRRSSGANVLTF. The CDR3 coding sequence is TGTGCCAGCAGGAGGTCCTCTGGGGCCAACGTCCTGACTTTC.

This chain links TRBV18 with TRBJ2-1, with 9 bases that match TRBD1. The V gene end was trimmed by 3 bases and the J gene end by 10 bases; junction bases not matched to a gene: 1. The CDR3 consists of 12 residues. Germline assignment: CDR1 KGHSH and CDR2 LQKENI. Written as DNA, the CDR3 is TGTGCCAGCTCACCCGACAGGGGGGAGCAGTTCTTC. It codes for CASSPDRGEQFF. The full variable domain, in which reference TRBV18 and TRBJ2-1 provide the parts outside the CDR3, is NAGVMQNPRHLVRRRGQEARLRCSPMKGHSHVYWYRQLPEEGLKFMVYLQKENIIDESGMPKERFSAEFPKEGPSILRIQQVVRGDSAAYFCASSPDRGEQFFGPGTRLTVL.

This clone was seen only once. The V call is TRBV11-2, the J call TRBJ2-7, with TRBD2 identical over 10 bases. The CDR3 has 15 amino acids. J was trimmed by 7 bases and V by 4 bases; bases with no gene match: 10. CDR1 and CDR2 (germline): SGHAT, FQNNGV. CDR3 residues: CASSSPAGGTGEQYF. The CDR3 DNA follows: TGTGCCAGCAGCTCCCCAGCGGGGGGGACCGGGGAGCAGTACTTC. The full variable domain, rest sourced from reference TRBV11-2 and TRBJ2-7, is EAGVAQSPRYKIIEKRQSVAFWCNPISGHATLYWYQQILGQGPKLLIQFQNNGVVDDSQLPKDRFSAERLKGVDSTLKIQPAKLEDSAVYLCASSSPAGGTGEQYFGPGTRLTVT.

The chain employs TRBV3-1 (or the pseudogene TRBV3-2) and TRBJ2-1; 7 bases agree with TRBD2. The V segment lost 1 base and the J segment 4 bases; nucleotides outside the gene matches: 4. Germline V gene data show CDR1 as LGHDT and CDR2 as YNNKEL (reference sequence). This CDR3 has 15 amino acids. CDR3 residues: CASSQGGLVYNEQFF. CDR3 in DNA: TGTGCCAGCAGCCAAGGTGGACTAGTATACAATGAGCAGTTCTTC.

The chain's CDR3 is CAWNRVGFGNTEAFF. CDR3 nucleotides: TGTGCCTGGAACAGGGTGGGGTTCGGGAACACTGAAGCTTTCTTT. The genes are TRBV30 and TRBJ1-1; a possible D gene is TRBD1 (6 bases). V was pared by 4 bases and J by 1 base, with 16 bases between. Germline V gene lookup returns CDR1 GTSNPN and CDR2 SVGIG (reference sequence). The CDR3 consists of 15 residues.

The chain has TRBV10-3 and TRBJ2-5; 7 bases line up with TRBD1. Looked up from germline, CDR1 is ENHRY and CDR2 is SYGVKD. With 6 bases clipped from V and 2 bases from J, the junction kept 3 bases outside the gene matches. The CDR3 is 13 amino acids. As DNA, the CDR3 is TGTGCCATCAGCTCAGGGGGTCAAGAGACCCAGTACTTC. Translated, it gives CAISSGGQETQYF.

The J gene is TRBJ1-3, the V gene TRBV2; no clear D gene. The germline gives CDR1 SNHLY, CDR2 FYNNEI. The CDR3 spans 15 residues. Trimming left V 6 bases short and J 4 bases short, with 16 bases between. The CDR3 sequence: CASRNEGSSGNTIYF. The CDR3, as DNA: TGTGCCAGCAGGAATGAGGGTAGTTCGGGAAACACCATATATTTT.

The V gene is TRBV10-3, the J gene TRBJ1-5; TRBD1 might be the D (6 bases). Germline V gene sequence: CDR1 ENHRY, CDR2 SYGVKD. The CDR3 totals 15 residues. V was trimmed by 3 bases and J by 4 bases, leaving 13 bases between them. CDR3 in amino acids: CAISEGRTVNQPQHF. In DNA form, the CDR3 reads TGTGCCATCAGTGAAGGGCGGACAGTTAATCAGCCCCAGCATTTT.

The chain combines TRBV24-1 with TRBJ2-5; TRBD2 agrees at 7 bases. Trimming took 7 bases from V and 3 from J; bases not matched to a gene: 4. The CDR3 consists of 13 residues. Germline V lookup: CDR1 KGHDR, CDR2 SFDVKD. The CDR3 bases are TGTGCCACCAGCCGAGCGGGAAAAGAGACCCAGTACTTC. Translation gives CATSRAGKETQYF.

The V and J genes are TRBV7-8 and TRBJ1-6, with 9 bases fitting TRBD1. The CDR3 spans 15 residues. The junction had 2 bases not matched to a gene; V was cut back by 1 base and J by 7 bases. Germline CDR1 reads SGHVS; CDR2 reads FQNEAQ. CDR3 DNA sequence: TGTGCCAGCAGCTTAGGGGGGACAGGGAATTCACCCCTCCACTTT. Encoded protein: CASSLGGTGNSPLHF.

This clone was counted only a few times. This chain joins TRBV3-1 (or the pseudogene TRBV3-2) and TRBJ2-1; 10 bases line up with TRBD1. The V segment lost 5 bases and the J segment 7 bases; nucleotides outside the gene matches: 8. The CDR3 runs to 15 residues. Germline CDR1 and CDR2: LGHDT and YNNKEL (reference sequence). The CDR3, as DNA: TGTGCCAGCAGCTTGGACAGGGGGGAATGGAATGAGCAGTTCTTC. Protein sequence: CASSLDRGEWNEQFF.

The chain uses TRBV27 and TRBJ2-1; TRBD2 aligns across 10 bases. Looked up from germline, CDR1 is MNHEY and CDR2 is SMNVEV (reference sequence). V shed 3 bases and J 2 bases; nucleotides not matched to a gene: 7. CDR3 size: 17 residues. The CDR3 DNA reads TGTGCCAGCAGTTTTATTAGCGGGGGGTACACCTACAATGAGCAGTTCTTC. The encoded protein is CASSFISGGYTYNEQFF.

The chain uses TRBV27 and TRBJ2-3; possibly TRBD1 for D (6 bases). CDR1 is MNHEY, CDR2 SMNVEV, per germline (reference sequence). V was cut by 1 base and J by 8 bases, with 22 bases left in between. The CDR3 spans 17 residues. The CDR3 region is CASSLYNPAQGRGTQYF. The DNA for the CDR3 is TGTGCCAGCAGTTTATACAACCCAGCACAGGGTCGGGGTACGCAGTATTTT.

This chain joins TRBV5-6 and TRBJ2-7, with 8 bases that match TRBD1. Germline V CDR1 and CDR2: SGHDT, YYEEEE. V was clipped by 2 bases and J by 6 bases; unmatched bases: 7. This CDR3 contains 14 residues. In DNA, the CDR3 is TGTGCCAGCAGCTTCTGGAGGACAGGGTTCGAGCAGTACGTC. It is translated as CASSFWRTGFEQYV.

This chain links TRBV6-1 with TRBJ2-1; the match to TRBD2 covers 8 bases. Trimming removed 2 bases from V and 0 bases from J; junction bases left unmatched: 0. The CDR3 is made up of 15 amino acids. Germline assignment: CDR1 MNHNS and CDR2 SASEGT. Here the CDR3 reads CASSETSGSYNEQFF. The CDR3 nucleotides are TGTGCCAGCAGTGAAACTAGCGGCTCCTACAATGAGCAGTTCTTC.

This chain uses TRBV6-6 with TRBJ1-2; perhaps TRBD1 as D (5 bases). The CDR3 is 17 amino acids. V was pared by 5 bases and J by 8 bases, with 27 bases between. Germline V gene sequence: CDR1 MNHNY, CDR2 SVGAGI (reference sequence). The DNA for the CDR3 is TGTGCCAGCAGTCAGCAAGTCGGGCGGGGACTAGGCCGGGGCTACACCTTC. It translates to CASSQQVGRGLGRGYTF.

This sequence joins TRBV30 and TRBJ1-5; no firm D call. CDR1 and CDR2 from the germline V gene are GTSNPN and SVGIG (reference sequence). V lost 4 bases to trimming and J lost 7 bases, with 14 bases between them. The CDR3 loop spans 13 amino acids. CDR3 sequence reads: CAWTGSLGQPQHF. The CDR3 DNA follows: TGTGCCTGGACAGGCTCACTCGGCCAGCCCCAGCATTTT.

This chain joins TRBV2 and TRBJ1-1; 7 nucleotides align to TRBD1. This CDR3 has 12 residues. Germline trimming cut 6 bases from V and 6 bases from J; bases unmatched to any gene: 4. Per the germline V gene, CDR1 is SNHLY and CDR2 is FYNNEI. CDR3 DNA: TGTGCCAGCAGCGGGACAGTCGCTGAAGCTTTCTTT. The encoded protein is CASSGTVAEAFF.

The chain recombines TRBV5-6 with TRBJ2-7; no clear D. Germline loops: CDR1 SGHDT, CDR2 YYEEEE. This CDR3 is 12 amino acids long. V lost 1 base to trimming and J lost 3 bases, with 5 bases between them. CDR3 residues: CASSLTNYEQYF. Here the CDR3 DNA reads TGTGCCAGCAGCTTGACAAACTACGAGCAGTACTTC.

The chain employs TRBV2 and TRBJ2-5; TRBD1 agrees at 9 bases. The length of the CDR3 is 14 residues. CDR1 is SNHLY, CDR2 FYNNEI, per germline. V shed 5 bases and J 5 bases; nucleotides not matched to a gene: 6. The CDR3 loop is CASSSQGAMETQYF. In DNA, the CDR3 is TGTGCCAGCAGTTCACAGGGGGCGATGGAGACCCAGTACTTC.

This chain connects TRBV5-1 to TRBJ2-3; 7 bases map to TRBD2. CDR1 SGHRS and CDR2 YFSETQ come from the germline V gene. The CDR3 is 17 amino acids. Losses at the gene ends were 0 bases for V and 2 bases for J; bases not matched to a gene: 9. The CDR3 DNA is TGCGCCAGCAGCTTGGGTATTACGGGGGGTACCACAGATACGCAGTATTTT. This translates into CASSLGITGGTTDTQYF. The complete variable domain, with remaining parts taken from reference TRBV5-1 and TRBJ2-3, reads KAGVTQTPRYLIKTRGQQVTLSCSPISGHRSVSWYQQTPGQGLQFLFEYFSETQRNKGNFPGRFSGRQFSNSRSEMNVSTLELGDSALYLCASSLGITGGTTDTQYFGPGTRLTVL.

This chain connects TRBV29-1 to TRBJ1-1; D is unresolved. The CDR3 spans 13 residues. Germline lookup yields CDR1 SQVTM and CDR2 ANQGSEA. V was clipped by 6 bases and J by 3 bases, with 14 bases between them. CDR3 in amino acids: CSVRPGYDTEAFF. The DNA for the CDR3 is TGCAGCGTGAGGCCGGGGTATGACACTGAAGCTTTCTTT.

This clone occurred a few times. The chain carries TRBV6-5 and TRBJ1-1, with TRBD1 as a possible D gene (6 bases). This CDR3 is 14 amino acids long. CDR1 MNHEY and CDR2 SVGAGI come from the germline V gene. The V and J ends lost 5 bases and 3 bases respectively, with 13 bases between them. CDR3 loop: CASSPSDSHTEAFF. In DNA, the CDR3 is TGTGCCAGCAGTCCCTCGGACAGCCACACTGAAGCTTTCTTT.